This T cell receptor beta chain was documented in a study of T-cell memory formation after mild COVID-19. Study at large: Each donor largely had its own TCR clusters. General study results and limits: Contracting clones from day 15 to 85 showed balanced CD4/CD8; later expanders favored CD4+. The main location of contracting CD4+ clones was CM and EM, and that of contracting CD8+ clones was EMRA.

The CDR3 is 15 residues long. V was pared by 3 bases and J by 2 bases, with 15 bases between. Germline values: CDR1 SGDLS, CDR2 YYNGEE. With regard to this clonotype: Its matching antigen is unknown.

It was 5'RACE with constant-segment primers that produced the TCR alpha and TCR beta cDNA libraries, which carried sample barcodes and UMIs. A single record per CDR3 protein comes from TCRdb applying MiXCR to the 5' RACE reads. The table has 450,000 or so distinct CDR3 sequences, 15% to 25% seen once; the top ten hold roughly 8.4%. The specimen sequenced was PBMCs or a T cell subset sorted from them (not recorded which). This sequence was found in an adult woman who had mild COVID-19 (a few samples of this study predate the infection). Cell type and time point are not known. This chain joins TRBV9 and TRBJ2-7; possible D gene TRBD1, 6 bases. In DNA, the CDR3 is TGTGCCAGCAGCGCCTTGCCGGGACATACCTACGAGCAGTACTTC. Residues: CASSALPGHTYEQYF.